This is a list of T cell receptor beta chains from one sample in a study of blood T cell repertoires in COVID-19. Generated by immunoSEQ multiplex PCR, the TCRdb table keeps only in-frame clones and is missing some. The data hold more than 300,000 clones, with around 90% observed a single time. Sequencing was carried out using PBMCs or T cells enriched from blood (not recorded which). Receptor source: a woman aged 18 to 35 who had recovered from COVID-19. The CDR3 runs from the conserved cysteine through the conserved F or W. D genes are given only for firm matches. Clone size is stated in some rows and not others, as once, few, many or a class when expanded.

d_gene	len	j_gene	abundance	v_gene	CDR3aa	CDR3nt
NA	15	TRBJ1-4	NA	TRBV28	CASRNAGDSNEKLFF	TGTGCCAGCAGGAATGCGGGCGATTCGAATGAAAAACTGTTTTTT
NA	12	TRBJ1-1	NA	TRBV6-2/TRBV6-3	CASSPPGAEAFF	TGTGCCAGCAGTCCCCCCGGGGCTGAAGCTTTCTTT
TRBD1	17	TRBJ1-1	NA	TRBV5-1	CASSTRGDRIMNTEAFF	TGCGCCAGCAGCACCCGAGGGGACAGGATCATGAACACTGAAGCTTTCTTT
TRBD2	17	TRBJ2-1	NA	TRBV7-2	CASSSEAGGSSYNEQFF	TGTGCCAGCAGCTCAGAAGCGGGGGGGAGCTCCTACAATGAGCAGTTCTTC
NA	13	TRBJ1-4	NA	TRBV30	CAGRSGAGEKLFF	TGTGCCGGCCGGTCAGGGGCGGGTGAAAAACTGTTTTTT
NA	17	TRBJ2-7	NA	TRBV7-8	CASSSLGGGVLTYEQYF	TGTGCCAGCAGCTCCCTGGGCGGCGGGGTCCTTACCTACGAGCAGTACTTC
NA	15	TRBJ2-7	NA	TRBV18	CASSPPPGTSGEQYF	TGTGCCAGCTCACCTCCCCCGGGCACCTCGGGGGAGCAGTACTTC
NA	16	TRBJ1-6	few	TRBV5-4	CASSDTRGHINSPLHF	TGTGCCAGCAGCGACACCCGTGGTCACATAAATTCACCCCTCCACTTT
TRBD2	18	TRBJ2-3	NA	TRBV5-1	CASRYPPKTSGATDTQYF	TGCGCCAGCAGATATCCCCCCAAGACTAGCGGGGCAACAGATACGCAGTATTTT
TRBD1	14	TRBJ1-1	few	TRBV30	CAWSVGRTGTEAFF	TGTGCCTGGAGTGTCGGCAGGACAGGGACTGAAGCTTTCTTT
NA	13	TRBJ1-1	NA	TRBV19	CASSITGTTEAFF	TGTGCCAGTAGTATAACAGGTACCACTGAAGCTTTCTTT
NA	18	TRBJ2-2	NA	TRBV24-1	CATSVGRGNEFNTGELFF	TGTGCCACCAGTGTCGGTAGAGGGAACGAGTTTAACACCGGGGAGCTGTTTTTT
TRBD2	15	TRBJ2-5	NA	TRBV9	CASSVDAGGQETQYF	TGTGCCAGCAGCGTAGACGCGGGGGGCCAAGAGACCCAGTACTTC
NA	10	TRBJ1-1	NA	TRBV29-1	CSVAKSEAFF	TGCAGCGTTGCTAAATCTGAAGCTTTCTTT
NA	15	TRBJ2-3	NA	TRBV21-1	CASSKAAAGTDTQYF	TGTGCCAGCAGCAAAGCAGCCGCGGGCACAGATACGCAGTATTTT
TRBD1	15	TRBJ1-2	NA	TRBV29-1	CSVEGGQGDQGGYTF	TGCAGCGTTGAAGGGGGTCAGGGGGATCAGGGTGGCTACACCTTC
TRBD1	16	TRBJ1-2	NA	TRBV10-3	CAISEGRQGLAYGYTF	TGTGCCATCAGTGAGGGAAGACAGGGTTTGGCCTATGGCTACACCTTC
TRBD1	15	TRBJ1-6	NA	TRBV11-2	CASSTGQGYNSPLHF	TGTGCCAGCAGCACAGGACAGGGCTATAATTCACCCCTCCACTTT
NA	12	TRBJ1-3	NA	TRBV9	CASSEGGDTIYF	TGTGCCAGCAGCGAAGGGGGGGACACCATATATTTT
NA	16	TRBJ2-1	NA	TRBV27	CASRSSIGTLHNEQFF	TGTGCCAGCAGAAGCTCGATTGGGACACTTCACAATGAGCAGTTCTTC
NA	14	TRBJ2-7	NA	TRBV27	CASSFRGFSYEQYF	TGTGCCAGCAGTTTCCGGGGATTCTCCTACGAGCAGTACTTC
TRBD2	17	TRBJ2-3	NA	TRBV3-1/TRBV3-2	CASSLDLAGASTDTQYF	TGTGCCAGCAGCCTGGATCTAGCGGGGGCTAGCACAGATACGCAGTATTTT
TRBD1	16	TRBJ1-1	NA	TRBV3-1/TRBV3-2	CASSPGTGGTNTEAFF	TGTGCCAGCAGCCCGGGGACAGGGGGCACGAACACTGAAGCTTTCTTT
TRBD1	16	TRBJ1-1	NA	TRBV7-8	CASSGRQGDMNTEAFF	TGTGCCAGCAGCGGCAGACAGGGGGACATGAACACTGAAGCTTTCTTT
TRBD1	16	TRBJ1-5	few	TRBV19	CASSKGQGSSNQPQHF	TGTGCCAGTAGTAAAGGACAGGGTAGTAGCAATCAGCCCCAGCATTTT
NA	13	TRBJ2-7	NA	TRBV7-9	CASSLETGYEQYF	TGTGCCAGCAGCCTGGAGACAGGCTACGAGCAGTACTTC
NA	13	TRBJ1-5	NA	TRBV5-1	CASSPAGHQPQHF	TGCGCCAGCAGCCCCGCGGGACATCAGCCCCAGCATTTT
NA	12	TRBJ1-4	NA	TRBV3-1/TRBV3-2	CASSQTGGALFF	TGTGCCAGCAGCCAAACCGGAGGGGCCCTGTTTTTT
TRBD2	17	TRBJ2-7	NA	TRBV6-6	CASSRGRGSVSSYEQYF	TGTGCCAGCAGTCGCGGGAGGGGCAGCGTGAGCTCCTACGAGCAGTACTTC
NA	15	TRBJ2-2	NA	TRBV14	CASSQAAGFTGELFF	TGTGCCAGCAGCCAAGCGGCAGGGTTCACCGGGGAGCTGTTTTTT
NA	12	TRBJ1-5	NA	TRBV12-3/TRBV12-4	CASSWGQSAQHF	TGTGCCAGCAGTTGGGGGCAGTCAGCCCAGCATTTT
TRBD1	14	TRBJ2-3	NA	TRBV18	CASSRGQSTDTQYF	TGTGCCAGCTCACGGGGACAGTCCACAGATACGCAGTATTTT
TRBD1	16	TRBJ1-6	NA	TRBV5-4	CASSPTGGDYNSPLHF	TGTGCCAGCAGCCCGACAGGGGGCGACTATAATTCACCCCTCCACTTT
NA	15	TRBJ2-3	NA	TRBV18	CASSPTQTSTDTQYF	TGTGCCAGCTCACCAACTCAAACTAGCACAGATACGCAGTATTTT
TRBD2	14	TRBJ2-7	NA	TRBV27	CASSIAGGPYEQYF	TGTGCCAGCAGTATAGCGGGGGGGCCCTACGAGCAGTACTTC
TRBD1	14	TRBJ1-2	NA	TRBV7-2	CASSFDRGVYGYTF	TGTGCCAGCAGCTTTGACAGGGGGGTCTATGGCTACACCTTC
NA	13	TRBJ1-1	NA	TRBV3-1/TRBV3-2	CASSQAKNTEAFF	TGTGCCAGCAGCCAAGCCAAGAACACTGAAGCTTTCTTT
NA	12	TRBJ2-1	NA	TRBV5-4	CASSLGSGEQFF	TGTGCCAGCAGCTTGGGGTCCGGTGAGCAGTTCTTC
NA	14	TRBJ1-2	NA	TRBV9	CASSFGVASGGYTF	TGTGCCAGCAGCTTCGGGGTTGCCTCTGGAGGCTACACCTTC
TRBD2	15	TRBJ2-5	NA	TRBV7-8	CASSHLLAVQETQYF	TGTGCCAGCAGCCATCTACTAGCGGTCCAAGAGACCCAGTACTTC